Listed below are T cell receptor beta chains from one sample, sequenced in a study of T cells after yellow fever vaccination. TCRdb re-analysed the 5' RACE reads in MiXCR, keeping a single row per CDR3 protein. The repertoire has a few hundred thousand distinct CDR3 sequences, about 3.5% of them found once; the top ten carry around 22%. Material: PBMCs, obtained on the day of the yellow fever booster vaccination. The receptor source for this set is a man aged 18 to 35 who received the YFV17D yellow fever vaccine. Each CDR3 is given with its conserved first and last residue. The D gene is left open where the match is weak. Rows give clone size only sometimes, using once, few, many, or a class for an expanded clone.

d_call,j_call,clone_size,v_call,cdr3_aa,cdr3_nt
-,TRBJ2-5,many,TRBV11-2,CASSLGRVETQYF,TGTGCCAGCAGCTTAGGAAGGGTCGAGACCCAGTACTTC
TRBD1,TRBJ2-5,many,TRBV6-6,CASSQGAGETQYF,TGTGCCAGCAGTCAGGGGGCGGGGGAGACCCAGTACTTC
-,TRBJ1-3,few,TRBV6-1,CASRGAQGGGNGNTIYF,TGTGCCAGCAGGGGTGCGCAGGGCGGCGGGAATGGAAACACCATATATTTT
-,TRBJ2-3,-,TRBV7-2,CASSPHGQDTQYF,TGTGCCAGCAGCCCCCACGGGCAGGATACGCAGTATTTT
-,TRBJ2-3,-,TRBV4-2,CASNFGQSTDTQYF,TGTGCCAGCAATTTCGGCCAAAGCACAGATACGCAGTATTTT
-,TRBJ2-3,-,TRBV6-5,CATLSTDTQYF,TGTGCCACCCTCTCCACAGATACGCAGTATTTT
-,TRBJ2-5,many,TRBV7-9,CASSFPAETQYF,TGTGCCAGCAGCTTCCCGGCTGAGACCCAGTACTTC
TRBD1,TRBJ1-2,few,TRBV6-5,CASSPQGEYGYTF,TGTGCCAGCAGTCCTCAGGGGGAATATGGCTACACCTTC
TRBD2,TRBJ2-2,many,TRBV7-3,CASSPSGGWNTGELFF,TGTGCCAGCAGTCCGAGCGGGGGCTGGAACACCGGGGAGCTGTTTTTT
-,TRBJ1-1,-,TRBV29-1,CSVDVGIITEAFF,TGCAGCGTTGATGTAGGGATTATCACTGAAGCTTTCTTT
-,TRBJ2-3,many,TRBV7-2,CASSLRSGRGYTDTQYF,TGTGCCAGCAGCTTACGATCAGGACGGGGGTACACAGATACGCAGTATTTT
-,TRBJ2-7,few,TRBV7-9,CASSLTADTYEQYF,TGTGCCAGCAGCTTGACTGCGGATACCTACGAGCAGTACTTC
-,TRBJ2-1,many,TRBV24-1,CATSELLRDEQFF,TGTGCCACCAGTGAGCTATTGAGGGATGAGCAGTTCTTC
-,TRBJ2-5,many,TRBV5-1,CASSSEGQPEETQYF,TGCGCCAGCAGCTCGGAGGGACAGCCTGAAGAGACCCAGTACTTC
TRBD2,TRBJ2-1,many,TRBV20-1,CSASSGGADHEQFF,TGCAGTGCTAGTAGCGGGGGGGCCGATCATGAGCAGTTCTTC
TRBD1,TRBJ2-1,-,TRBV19,CASSLQGKGYNEQFF,TGTGCCAGTAGTCTACAGGGGAAGGGATACAATGAGCAGTTCTTC
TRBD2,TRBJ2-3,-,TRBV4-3,CASSQVRGDPTDTQYF,TGCGCCAGCAGCCAGGTCCGGGGGGACCCCACAGATACGCAGTATTTT
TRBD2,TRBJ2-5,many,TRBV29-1,CSSNRAGGSQETQYF,TGCAGCTCTAATCGGGCGGGGGGGTCCCAAGAGACCCAGTACTTC
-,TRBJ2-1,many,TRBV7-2,CASSLSPSRSYNEQFF,TGTGCCAGCAGCTTGAGCCCTTCCAGGTCCTACAATGAGCAGTTCTTC
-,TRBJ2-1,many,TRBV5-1,CASYDQVTYNEQFF,TGCGCCTCCTACGATCAGGTGACCTACAATGAGCAGTTCTTC
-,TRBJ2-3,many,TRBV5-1,CASSLGTNTNPGPF,TGCGCCAGCAGCTTGGGGACGAACACAAACCCGGGCCCTTTT
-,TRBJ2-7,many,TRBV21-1,CASSPRGDTGSYEQYF,TGTGCCAGCAGCCCTAGAGGGGACACGGGCTCCTACGAGCAGTACTTC
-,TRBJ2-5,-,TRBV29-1,CSVRVSRGVETQYF,TGCAGCGTGAGGGTCTCCAGGGGCGTGGAGACCCAGTACTTC
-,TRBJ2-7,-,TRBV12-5,CASGPGVYYEQYF,TGTGCTAGTGGACCCGGGGTCTACTACGAGCAGTACTTC
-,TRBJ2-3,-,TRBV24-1,CATSTREWQYF,TGTGCCACCAGTACGAGGGAATGGCAGTATTTT
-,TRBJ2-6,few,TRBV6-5,CASSPSAGSSGANVLTF,TGTGCCAGCAGTCCCTCGGCGGGAAGCTCTGGGGCCAACGTCCTGACTTTC
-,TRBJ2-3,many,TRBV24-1,CATSDPDGDTQYF,TGTGCCACCAGTGACCCCGACGGGGATACGCAGTATTTT
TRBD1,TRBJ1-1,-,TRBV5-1,CASTTGTGGDTEAFF,TGCGCCAGCACCACCGGGACAGGGGGGGACACTGAAGCTTTCTTT
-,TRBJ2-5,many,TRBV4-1,CASSEEGRWETQYF,TGCGCCAGCAGCGAGGAGGGCCGATGGGAGACCCAGTACTTC
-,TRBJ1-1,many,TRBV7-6,CASSSSRITNTEAFF,TGTGCCAGCAGCTCCTCACGGATCACGAACACTGAAGCTTTCTTT
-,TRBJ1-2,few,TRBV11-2,CASSLAAGANGYGYTF,TGTGCCAGCAGCTTAGCTGCAGGGGCCAATGGCTATGGCTACACCTTC
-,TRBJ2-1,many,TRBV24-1,CATSDYGRSNEQFF,TGTGCCACCAGTGACTACGGACGGTCCAATGAGCAGTTCTTC
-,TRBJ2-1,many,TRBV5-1,CASSLAQAIYNEQFF,TGCGCCAGCAGCTTGGCCCAAGCAATCTACAATGAGCAGTTCTTC
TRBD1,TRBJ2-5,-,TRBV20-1,CSAPHPGQGQETQYF,TGCAGTGCTCCTCACCCTGGACAGGGCCAAGAGACCCAGTACTTC
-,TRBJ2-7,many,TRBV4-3,CASSQAPQTGSQQYF,TGCGCCAGCAGCCAAGCTCCGCAAACAGGGTCCCAGCAGTACTTC
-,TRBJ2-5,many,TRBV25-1,CASAGQETQYF,TGTGCCAGCGCTGGACAAGAGACCCAGTACTTC
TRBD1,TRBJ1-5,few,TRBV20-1,CSAGAGGYQPQHF,TGCAGTGCGGGGGCAGGGGGGTACCAGCCCCAGCATTTT
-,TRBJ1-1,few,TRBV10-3,CAISENRDVAFF,TGTGCCATCAGTGAGAACAGGGATGTAGCTTTCTTT
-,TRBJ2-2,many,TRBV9,CASSVSGATGELFF,TGTGCCAGCAGCGTATCGGGGGCCACCGGGGAGCTGTTTTTT
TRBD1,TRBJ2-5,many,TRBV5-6,CASSLGRDRQETQYF,TGTGCCAGCAGCTTGGGTCGGGACAGACAAGAGACCCAGTACTTC
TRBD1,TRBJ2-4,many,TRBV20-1,CSAGGTGENIQYF,TGCAGTGCTGGAGGGACAGGGGAAAACATTCAGTACTTC
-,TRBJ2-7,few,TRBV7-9,CASSATLDSYEQYF,TGTGCCAGCAGCGCTACTTTAGACAGCTACGAGCAGTACTTC
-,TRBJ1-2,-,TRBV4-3,CASSQSVPGSPGYTF,TGCGCCAGCAGCCAATCCGTACCGGGATCCCCTGGCTACACCTTC
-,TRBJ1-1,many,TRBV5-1,CASSLWGGGTEAFF,TGCGCCAGCAGCTTGTGGGGGGGCGGTACTGAAGCTTTCTTT
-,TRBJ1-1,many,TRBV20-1,CSARSSWNTEAFF,TGCAGTGCTAGATCTTCCTGGAACACTGAAGCTTTCTTT
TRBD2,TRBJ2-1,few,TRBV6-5,CASSYSSSGGFGEQFF,TGTGCCAGCAGTTATTCGTCTAGCGGGGGATTCGGCGAGCAGTTCTTC
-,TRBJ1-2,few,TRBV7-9,CASSSFIITGLYGYTF,TGTGCCAGCAGCTCCTTCATAATTACAGGACTCTATGGCTACACCTTC
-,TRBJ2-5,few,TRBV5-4,CASSLPQETQYF,TGTGCCAGCAGCTTGCCGCAAGAGACCCAGTACTTC
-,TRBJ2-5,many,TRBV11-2,CASSIGAGGHLETQYF,TGTGCCAGCAGTATAGGGGCCGGGGGGCACTTAGAGACCCAGTACTTC
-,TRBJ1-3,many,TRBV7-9,CASSLASGNTIYF,TGTGCCAGCAGCTTGGCCTCTGGAAACACCATATATTTT
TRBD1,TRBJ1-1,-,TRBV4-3,CASSQEGDRVNTEAFF,TGCGCCAGCAGCCAAGAAGGGGACAGAGTTAACACTGAAGCTTTCTTT
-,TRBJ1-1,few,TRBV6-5,CASSYGVGGLSTEAFF,TGTGCCAGCAGTTACGGGGTCGGGGGGCTATCCACTGAAGCTTTCTTT
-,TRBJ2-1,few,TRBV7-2,CASSLGPGANYNEQFF,TGTGCCAGCAGCTTAGGGCCAGGGGCTAACTACAATGAGCAGTTCTTC
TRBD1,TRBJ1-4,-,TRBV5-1,CASSRDSRAFEEKLFF,TGCGCCAGCAGCCGGGACAGTCGGGCGTTCGAGGAGAAACTGTTTTTT
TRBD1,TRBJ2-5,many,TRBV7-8,CASSWKQGFAETQYF,TGTGCCAGCAGCTGGAAACAGGGGTTCGCGGAGACCCAGTACTTC